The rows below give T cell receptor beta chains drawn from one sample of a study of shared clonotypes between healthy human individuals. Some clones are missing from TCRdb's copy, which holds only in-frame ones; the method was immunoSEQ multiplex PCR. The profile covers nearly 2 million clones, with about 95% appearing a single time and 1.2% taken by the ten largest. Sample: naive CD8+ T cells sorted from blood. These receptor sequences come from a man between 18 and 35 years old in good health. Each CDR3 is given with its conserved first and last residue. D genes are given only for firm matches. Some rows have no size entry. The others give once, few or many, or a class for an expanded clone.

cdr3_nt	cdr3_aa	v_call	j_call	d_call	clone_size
TGCGCCAGCAGTGAGTCGGGTCTGCCTGGGGAGACCCAGTACTTC	CASSESGLPGETQYF	TRBV10-2	TRBJ2-5	-	-
TGTGCCAGAACCGCCATTCGAGTCCCCGACACTGAAGCTTTCTTT	CARTAIRVPDTEAFF	TRBV6-5	TRBJ1-1	-	once
TGTGCCAGTAGTATAGATCTCGACAACCGGCCCTACAATGAGCAGTTCTTC	CASSIDLDNRPYNEQFF	TRBV19	TRBJ2-1	-	-
TGTGCCTGGAGCTTCGGACTAGCGGGGGAGCCAGTGGCAGATACGCAGTATTTT	CAWSFGLAGEPVADTQYF	TRBV30	TRBJ2-3	TRBD2	-
TGTGCCAGCAGCTTAGGTCTCTCATCTCAAGAGACCCAGTACTTC	CASSLGLSSQETQYF	TRBV7-9	TRBJ2-5	-	-
TGTGCCAGCAGTTTATCAGCGGCATCGAACACTGAAGCTTTCTTT	CASSLSAASNTEAFF	TRBV27	TRBJ1-1	-	-
TGTGCCAGCAATCCCAGGGGGACCCAAGAGACCCAGTACTTC	CASNPRGTQETQYF	TRBV28	TRBJ2-5	TRBD1	-
TGTGCCAGCAGCCATGGACAGGGTCCGTTCGAGCAGTACTTC	CASSHGQGPFEQYF	TRBV5-6	TRBJ2-7	TRBD1	-
TGTGCCAGCGGGGTATTTGTGGTCTACATGAACACCGGGGAGCTGTTTTTT	CASGVFVVYMNTGELFF	TRBV5-4	TRBJ2-2	-	-
TGTGCCAGCAGCTTGGGTCTAGCGGGGGAGAGCTCCTACGAGCAGTACTTC	CASSLGLAGESSYEQYF	TRBV5-6	TRBJ2-7	TRBD2	-
TGTGCCAGCAAACCGAGGACATCTCAGGCCTACGAGCAGTACTTC	CASKPRTSQAYEQYF	TRBV6-6	TRBJ2-7	-	-
TGCGCCAGCAGCTTCCGGGACGGCCACTACGAGCAGTACTTC	CASSFRDGHYEQYF	TRBV4-1	TRBJ2-7	-	-
TGTGCCAGCAGTGGCGCAGGGGAGGACACTGAAGCTTTCTTT	CASSGAGEDTEAFF	TRBV2	TRBJ1-1	-	-
TGTGCCAGCAGCCCCGGGGTAGGAAGCACCTACGAGCAGTACTTC	CASSPGVGSTYEQYF	TRBV5-6	TRBJ2-7	-	-
TGTGCCAGCAGCTTAGGACAGGGAAACCGTGAAGCTTTCTTT	CASSLGQGNREAFF	TRBV13	TRBJ1-1	-	-
TGTGCCAGCAGCGACCCCTCCGACAGCTATGGCTACACCTTC	CASSDPSDSYGYTF	TRBV6-5	TRBJ1-2	-	-
TGTGCCAGCAGCGGGGACCCCGAAGCCTACGAGCAGTACTTC	CASSGDPEAYEQYF	TRBV5-4	TRBJ2-7	-	-
TGCGCCAGCAGCTTGGTCCTCCCCTTAGGCCCCACAGATACGCAGTATTTT	CASSLVLPLGPTDTQYF	TRBV5-1	TRBJ2-3	-	-
TGTGCCAGCAGCTTAGGAGGGACAGAACCCTACGAGCAGTACTTC	CASSLGGTEPYEQYF	TRBV7-9	TRBJ2-7	TRBD1	-
TGTGCCAGCAGTAACTGGGACAGGGCTGGGGAGCAGTTCTTC	CASSNWDRAGEQFF	TRBV6-5	TRBJ2-1	TRBD1	-
TGTGCCAGTAGCCCCTTGGGGAGGAACCCAATCCCGGACACTGAAGCTTTCTTT	CASSPLGRNPIPDTEAFF	TRBV19	TRBJ1-1	-	-
TGTGCCAGCAGCCTCGAGACTAGCGGCTACGAGCAGTACTTC	CASSLETSGYEQYF	TRBV7-9	TRBJ2-7	TRBD2	-
TGTGCCAGCAGCTTAGGGCAGGGGGACGCTCGGCAGTACTTC	CASSLGQGDARQYF	TRBV7-2	TRBJ2-7	TRBD1	-
TGTGCCAGTAGTATAGGGACAGGGGAAGGCTCTGGAAACACCATATATTTT	CASSIGTGEGSGNTIYF	TRBV19	TRBJ1-3	TRBD1	-
TGTGCCAGCAGCTTAGGCGAGGATACCTACGAGCAGTACTTC	CASSLGEDTYEQYF	TRBV11-2	TRBJ2-7	-	once
TGTGCCACCAGCAGAGATCTGGGGGGAGGAGAGCAGTTCTTC	CATSRDLGGGEQFF	TRBV15	TRBJ2-1	-	-
TGTGCCAGCAGCTTGGGGGCAGGGCCTGAAGCTTTCTTT	CASSLGAGPEAFF	TRBV5-6	TRBJ1-1	-	once
TGTGCCAGCAGTTACAGAGGCGATACGCAGTATTTT	CASSYRGDTQYF	TRBV6-6	TRBJ2-3	-	-
TGTGCCAGCAGCTTGGGGCAGGGGGGATTCTACGAGCAGTACTTC	CASSLGQGGFYEQYF	TRBV5-4	TRBJ2-7	-	-